This TCR beta chain stems from a study of esophageal squamous cell carcinoma tumors (dated by TCRdb to about 2021). Study-level background: Principal component analysis with K-means clustering of immunohistochemical values for T-cell and checkpoint markers was used to divide patients into immuno relation high and low groups. Across the roughly 9 cases, some 1,700,000 TCRalpha and over a million TCRbeta total reads were obtained, of which approximately 33,000 and 36,000 were unique. The purpose of the study was to evaluate TCR repertoire diversity and shared TCR repertoires of T cells in the tumor environment of esophageal squamous cell carcinoma. In Japan, approximately 53 patients with esophageal squamous cell carcinoma who were treated surgically made up the wider cohort, which included roughly 20 high and 32 low immuno relation cases. TCR sequencing covered approximately 10 patients: five randomly selected high immuno relation cases and five background-matched low immuno relation cases.

Preparation of the library involved 5' RACE. PCR with KAPA HiFi used TCRalpha or TCRbeta constant-region primers plus a P20EA primer, followed by nested second PCR with CA2 or CB2. Amplification of TCR genes was performed by unbiased adaptor ligation RT-PCR, in which reverse transcription was carried out with Superscript III and a polyT18-containing BSL-18E primer. After second-strand synthesis and blunting, the P10EA/P20EA adaptor was ligated to the cDNA 5' end, followed by NotI digestion. Both the first and second PCRs consisted of around 22 cycles of 98 degrees C for 20 s, 65 degrees C for 30 s and 72 degrees C for 1 min. Amplicons were indexed with the Nextera XT Index kit v2 Set A, pooled in equimolar amounts and quantified on a Qubit 2.0 Fluorometer. Sequencing was carried out on the Illumina MiSeq platform with 2x300 bp paired-end reads. The original pipeline was this. V and J genes were assigned to reads on the basis of highest identity to IMGT reference sequences using Repertoire Genesis software ver.1.0. CDR3 was defined as the region from Cys104 to Phe118 plus Gly119 and was translated, and unique sequence reads were defined as those with distinct V, J and CDR3 amino acids. Shared V|J combinations were selected as significant in both a Fisher's exact test in edgeR and a Mann Whitney U test. After singletons were removed and 500 repertoire combinations were bootstrapped, the repertoire dissimilarity index was calculated using the R rdi package. TCRdb trimmed public reads at Q25 via fastp, called clones via MiXCR and kept in-frame beta chains. Here each entry gathers all rows of one CDR3 protein and keeps the most common genes and DNA. In this record, the V and J calls reflect TCRdb's handling and not the investigators' own analysis. In all, the sample holds some 1,000 distinct CDR3 sequences, and approximately 13% of those were seen once. Under 20% of the sample lies in the top ten.

What the research found in general, with its limitations: Of the approximately 11 cases, three showed one dominant TCRalpha VJ recombination along with apparently reduced TCRalpha diversity. The high immuno relation group had higher significant repertoire counts, although the two groups did not differ in total TCR repertoire counts. Just over 26 TRAV|TRAJ and some 23 TRBV|TRBJ combinations, including TRAV13-1|TRAJ22 and TRBV7-9|TRBJ2-7, appeared to be shared among high immuno relation cases. Given the large variation in the TCRalphabeta repertoire, the shared V|J recombination candidates might have been chosen by chance. Only a few cases were included in the TCR repertoire analysis, and no investigation at the CDR3 clonotype level was performed. TCRalpha and TCRbeta chains were sequenced separately, so chain pairing and recognized antigens remained unknown.

Reading the germline V gene gives CDR1 MNHNS and CDR2 SASEGT. The junction shows trimming of 5 bases on V and 6 bases on J, plus 10 bases between the germline ends. From the cysteine up to the phenylalanine, the CDR3 has a length of 13 residues. Only CDR3 DNA is held: 39 bases, read in frame from base 1. Enrollment excluded patients who had received neoadjuvant chemotherapy or who had no clinical information. All of the TCR-sequenced cases shown were male, and each had a subtotal esophagectomy with 2- or 3-field lymphadenectomy. RNA was isolated from bulk tumor tissue sections using a Qiagen AllPrep kit, and no T-cell sorting was performed. Small sections of surgically resected tumor tissue were stored in RNAlater reagent at -80°C until RNA extraction. On this clonotype: The antigen it binds to is not known. One base separates it from a far larger clone, so it is likely a read error.

The clonotype comes from a man aged 45-85 years with esophageal squamous cell carcinoma. The sequenced sample was tumor tissue. The V gene is TRBV6-1 and the J gene is TRBJ2-2, with an unclear D gene assignment. CDR3 loop: CASSLGDAGELFF. The DNA is TGTGCCAGCAGTTTGGGTGACGCCGGGGAGCTGTTTTTT.